One and the same sample provided the 12 T cell receptor beta chains below, sequenced in a study of siplizumab effects on memory and regulatory T cells. The data were produced by immunoSEQ multiplex PCR, yet TCRdb's version contains in-frame clones alone and is incomplete. The table shows about 87,000 clones, with 85% to 90% occurring only once. The sequencing sample was made of CD4+ T cells sorted from blood. The receptors were sampled from a human donor in good health.

This chain connects TRBV6-6 to TRBJ2-2; possibly TRBD1 or TRBD2 for D (6 bases each). Germline V gives CDR1 MNHNY, CDR2 SVGAGI (reference sequence). V lost 8 bases to trimming and J lost 5 bases, with 15 bases between them. The CDR3 length is 14 residues. The CDR3 sequence: CASLQRGVTGELFF. In DNA form, the CDR3 reads TGTGCCAGCCTTCAGAGGGGGGTTACCGGGGAGCTGTTTTTT.

J is TRBJ2-1 and V is TRBV30; 8 bases map to TRBD2. This CDR3 is built from 14 residues. The trim removed 2 bases at V and 3 bases at J, leaving 3 bases unmatched. CDR1 and CDR2 (germline): GTSNPN, SVGIG (reference sequence). CDR3 coding DNA: TGTGCCTGGAGTAAGCGGGGGAGCTACAATGAGCAGTTCTTC. It translates to CAWSKRGSYNEQFF.

V is TRBV11-1 and J is TRBJ2-1, with 10 bases identical to TRBD2. Germline CDR1 and CDR2: SGHAT and FQDESV (reference sequence). This CDR3 comprises 17 residues. V lost 5 bases and J lost 4; bases outside the gene matches: 11. The CDR3 DNA reads as TGTGCCAGCAGCCCCGGCACACTAGCGGGAACATACAATGAGCAGTTCTTC. As protein: CASSPGTLAGTYNEQFF.

The chain couples TRBV2 to TRBJ2-5; the D gene is possibly TRBD2 (5 bases). The CDR3 has 14 residues. CDR1 and CDR2 from the germline V gene are SNHLY and FYNNEI. Trimming pared 7 bases from V and 1 base from J, leaving 13 bases between. The CDR3 region has the DNA TGTGCCAGCATGGAGGAGAGGGTCCAAGAGACCCAGTACTTC. Encoded protein: CASMEERVQETQYF.

The V and J genes are TRBV18 and TRBJ2-5; no definite D call. Per the germline V gene, CDR1 is KGHSH and CDR2 is LQKENI. V lost 4 bases, J lost 0 bases, and 0 bases lay in between. This CDR3 is 11 amino acids long. This CDR3 is CASSHQETQYF. The CDR3 DNA reads as TGTGCCAGCTCACACCAAGAGACCCAGTACTTC.

V is TRBV18 and J is TRBJ2-3, with 8 bases aligning to TRBD2. CDR1 is KGHSH and CDR2 is LQKENI in the germline V gene. The CDR3 covers 15 residues. Losses at the gene ends were 1 base for V and 3 bases for J; bases not matched to a gene: 3. The CDR3 region is CASSPLGLATDTQYF. The CDR3 nucleotides are TGTGCCAGCTCACCACTCGGACTAGCTACAGATACGCAGTATTTT. Complete variable domain (other parts from reference TRBV18 and TRBJ2-3): NAGVMQNPRHLVRRRGQEARLRCSPMKGHSHVYWYRQLPEEGLKFMVYLQKENIIDESGMPKERFSAEFPKEGPSILRIQQVVRGDSAAYFCASSPLGLATDTQYFGPGTRLTVL.

The chain links TRBV27 to TRBJ2-3, with D possibly matching TRBD2 (6 bases). Trimming cost V 2 bases and J 0 bases, with 12 bases left between them. Germline V gene sequence: CDR1 MNHEY, CDR2 SMNVEV (reference sequence). The CDR3 is 16 amino acids. The CDR3: CASSLRRGTSTDTQYF. CDR3 DNA sequence: TGTGCCAGCAGTTTAAGGCGGGGCACTAGCACAGATACGCAGTATTTT.

This clone was observed a single time. This chain joins TRBV15 and TRBJ2-7; D may match TRBD1 or TRBD2 (6 bases each). This CDR3 is 14 amino acids long. V lost 6 bases, J lost 2 bases, and 14 bases lay in between. Germline CDR1 is LNHNV and CDR2 is YYDKDF (reference sequence). In DNA, the CDR3 is TGTGCCACCAGTTCCGGGGGCCATACCTACGAGCAGTACTTC. It yields the protein CATSSGGHTYEQYF.

The chain has TRBV2 and TRBJ2-7, with D unclear. Trimming shortened V by 6 bases and J by 0 bases, and 6 bases separated the two germline ends. This CDR3 is 12 amino acids long. Germline CDR1 is SNHLY and CDR2 is FYNNEI. The CDR3 DNA reads TGTGCCAGCAGGAGAGACTCCTACGAGCAGTACTTC. Encoded protein: CASRRDSYEQYF.

The V call is TRBV6-6, the J call TRBJ2-7, with D uncertain. Trimming pared 5 bases from V and 3 bases from J, leaving 8 bases between. Germline CDR1 MNHNY, CDR2 SVGAGI (reference sequence). The CDR3 loop spans 12 amino acids. The CDR3 coding sequence is TGTGCCAGCAGTAACCCGAGCTACGAGCAGTACTTC. Protein: CASSNPSYEQYF.

The rearrangement uses TRBV13 and TRBJ2-3; D remains ambiguous. The V and J ends lost 0 bases and 0 bases respectively, with 13 bases between them. Germline V CDR1 and CDR2: PRHDT, FYEKMQ (reference sequence). The CDR3 has 17 residues. CDR3 protein: CASSLGGMVRSTDTQYF. The CDR3 nucleotides are TGTGCCAGCAGCTTAGGGGGTATGGTCAGGAGCACAGATACGCAGTATTTT.

The V and J genes are TRBV27 and TRBJ1-5, with D hard to call. The length of the CDR3 is 16 residues. The germline V gene encodes CDR1 MNHEY and CDR2 SMNVEV (reference sequence). The ends were cut back, 5 bases at V and 0 bases at J, with 14 bases in the middle. The CDR3 region is CASSPSPKDSNQPQHF. CDR3 coding DNA: TGTGCCAGCAGTCCCTCACCCAAAGATAGCAATCAGCCCCAGCATTTT.